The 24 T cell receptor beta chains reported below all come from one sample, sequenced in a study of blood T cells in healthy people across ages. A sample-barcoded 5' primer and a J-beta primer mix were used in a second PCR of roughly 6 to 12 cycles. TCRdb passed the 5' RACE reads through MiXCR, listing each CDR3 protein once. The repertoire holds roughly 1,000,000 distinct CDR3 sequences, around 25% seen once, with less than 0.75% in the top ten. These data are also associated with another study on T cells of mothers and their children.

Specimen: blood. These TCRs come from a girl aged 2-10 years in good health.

CDR3 loop: CASSKEDGNEKLFF. CDR3 DNA sequence: TGCGCCAGCAGTAAGGAGGACGGTAATGAAAAACTGTTTTTT. The V gene is TRBV5-1, the J gene TRBJ1-4; D gene unclear. Trimming shortened V by 5 bases and J by 4 bases, and 12 bases separated the two germline ends. This CDR3 is built from 14 residues. Per the germline V gene, CDR1 is SGHRS and CDR2 is YFSETQ. The full variable domain, its missing parts supplied by reference TRBV5-1 and TRBJ1-4, is KAGVTQTPRYLIKTRGQQVTLSCSPISGHRSVSWYQQTPGQGLQFLFEYFSETQRNKGNFPGRFSGRQFSNSRSEMNVSTLELGDSALYLCASSKEDGNEKLFFGSGTQLSVL.

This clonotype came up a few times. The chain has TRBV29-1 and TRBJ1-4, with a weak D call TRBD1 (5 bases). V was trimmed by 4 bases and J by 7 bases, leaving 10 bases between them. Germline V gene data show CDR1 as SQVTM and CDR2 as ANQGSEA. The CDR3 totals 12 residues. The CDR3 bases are TGCAGCGTTGTATCAGGGAGTGAAAAACTGTTTTTT. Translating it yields CSVVSGSEKLFF.

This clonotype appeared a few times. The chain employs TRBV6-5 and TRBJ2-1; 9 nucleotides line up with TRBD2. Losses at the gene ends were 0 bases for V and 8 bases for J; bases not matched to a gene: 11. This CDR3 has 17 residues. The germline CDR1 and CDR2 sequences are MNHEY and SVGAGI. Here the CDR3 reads CASSYSYPSGVADEQFF. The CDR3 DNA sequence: TGTGCCAGCAGTTACTCGTATCCTAGCGGGGTCGCGGATGAGCAGTTCTTC.

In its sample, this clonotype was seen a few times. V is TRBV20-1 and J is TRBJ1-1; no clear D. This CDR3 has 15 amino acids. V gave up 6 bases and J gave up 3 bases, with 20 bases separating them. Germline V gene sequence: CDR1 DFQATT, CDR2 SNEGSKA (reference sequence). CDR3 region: CSAGEPSHGYTEAFF. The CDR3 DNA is TGCAGTGCCGGGGAACCGTCCCACGGGTACACTGAAGCTTTCTTT.

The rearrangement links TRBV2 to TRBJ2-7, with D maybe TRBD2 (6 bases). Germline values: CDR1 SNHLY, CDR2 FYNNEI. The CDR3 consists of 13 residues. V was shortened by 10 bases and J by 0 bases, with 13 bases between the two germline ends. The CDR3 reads CATLAESSYEQYF. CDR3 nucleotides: TGTGCCACTTTAGCGGAGAGCTCCTACGAGCAGTACTTC.

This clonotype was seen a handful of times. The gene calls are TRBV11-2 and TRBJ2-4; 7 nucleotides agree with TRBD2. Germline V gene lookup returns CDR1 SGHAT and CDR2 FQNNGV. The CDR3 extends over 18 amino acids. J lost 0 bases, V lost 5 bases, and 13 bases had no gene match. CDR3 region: CASSPGGGSSLAKNIQYF. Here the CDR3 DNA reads TGTGCCAGCAGCCCTGGGGGGGGGAGTAGCCTAGCCAAAAACATTCAGTACTTC. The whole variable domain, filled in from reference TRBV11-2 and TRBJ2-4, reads EAGVAQSPRYKIIEKRQSVAFWCNPISGHATLYWYQQILGQGPKLLIQFQNNGVVDDSQLPKDRFSAERLKGVDSTLKIQPAKLEDSAVYLCASSPGGGSSLAKNIQYFGAGTRLSVL.

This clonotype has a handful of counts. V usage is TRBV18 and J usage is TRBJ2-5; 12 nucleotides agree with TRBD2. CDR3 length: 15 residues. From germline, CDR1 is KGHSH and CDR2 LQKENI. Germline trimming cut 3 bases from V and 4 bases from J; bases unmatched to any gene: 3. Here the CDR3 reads CASSPLTSGRETQYF. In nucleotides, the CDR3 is TGTGCCAGCTCACCTTTGACTAGCGGGAGAGAGACCCAGTACTTC.

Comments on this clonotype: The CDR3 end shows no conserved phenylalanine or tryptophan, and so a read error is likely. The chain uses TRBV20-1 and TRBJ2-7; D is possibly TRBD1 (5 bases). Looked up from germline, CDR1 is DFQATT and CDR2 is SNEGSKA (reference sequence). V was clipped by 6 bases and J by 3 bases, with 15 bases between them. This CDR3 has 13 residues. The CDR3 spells CSARPRGIYEQYL. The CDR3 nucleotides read TGCAGTGCGAGGCCTAGGGGAATCTACGAGCAGTACTTG.

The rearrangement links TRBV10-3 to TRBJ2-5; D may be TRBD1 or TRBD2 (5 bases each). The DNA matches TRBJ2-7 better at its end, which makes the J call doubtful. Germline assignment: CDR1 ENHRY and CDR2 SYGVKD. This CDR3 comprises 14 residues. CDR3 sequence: CAIRNRDRVYEQYF. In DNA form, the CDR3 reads TGTGCCATCAGAAACCGGGACCGCGTGTACGAGCAGTACTTC.

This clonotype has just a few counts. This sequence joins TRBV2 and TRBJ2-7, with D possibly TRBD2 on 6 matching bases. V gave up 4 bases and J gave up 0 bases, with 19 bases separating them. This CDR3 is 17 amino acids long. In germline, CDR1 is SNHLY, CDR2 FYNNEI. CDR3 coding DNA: TGTGCCAGCAGTGGATTGTTCGAGAAGGGACTCTCCTACGAGCAGTACTTC. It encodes CASSGLFEKGLSYEQYF.

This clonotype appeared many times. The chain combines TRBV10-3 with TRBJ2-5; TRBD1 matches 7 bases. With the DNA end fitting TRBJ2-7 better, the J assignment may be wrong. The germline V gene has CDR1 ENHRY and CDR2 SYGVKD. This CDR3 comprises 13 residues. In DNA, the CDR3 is TGTGCCATCAGTGGGGACAGTTACTACGAGCAGTACTTC. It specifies CAISGDSYYEQYF.

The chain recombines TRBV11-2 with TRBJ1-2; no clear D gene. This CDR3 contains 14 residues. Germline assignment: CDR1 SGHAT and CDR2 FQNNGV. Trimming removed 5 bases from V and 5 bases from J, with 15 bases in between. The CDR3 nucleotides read TGTGCCAGCAGCCAAGATCGCCAGCTATATGGCTACACCTTC. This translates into CASSQDRQLYGYTF.

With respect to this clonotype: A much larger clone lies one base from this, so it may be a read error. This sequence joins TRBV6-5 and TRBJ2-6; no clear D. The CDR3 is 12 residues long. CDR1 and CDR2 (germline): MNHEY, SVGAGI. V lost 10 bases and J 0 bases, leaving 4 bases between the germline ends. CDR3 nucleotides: TGTGCCACCCGCTCTGGGGCCAACGTCCTGACTTTC. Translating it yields CATRSGANVLTF.

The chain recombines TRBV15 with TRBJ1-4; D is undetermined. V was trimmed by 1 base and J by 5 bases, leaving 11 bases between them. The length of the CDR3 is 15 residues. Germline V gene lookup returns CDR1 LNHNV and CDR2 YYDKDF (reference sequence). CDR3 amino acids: CATSRGYSENEKLFF. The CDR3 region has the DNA TGTGCCACCAGCAGAGGTTACAGCGAGAATGAAAAACTGTTTTTT.

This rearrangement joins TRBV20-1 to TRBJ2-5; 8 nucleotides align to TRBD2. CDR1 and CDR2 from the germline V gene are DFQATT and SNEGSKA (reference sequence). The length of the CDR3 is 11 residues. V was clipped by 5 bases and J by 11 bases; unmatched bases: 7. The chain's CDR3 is CSAARGGEQYF. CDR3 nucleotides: TGCAGTGCTGCCCGGGGGGGGGAGCAGTACTTC.

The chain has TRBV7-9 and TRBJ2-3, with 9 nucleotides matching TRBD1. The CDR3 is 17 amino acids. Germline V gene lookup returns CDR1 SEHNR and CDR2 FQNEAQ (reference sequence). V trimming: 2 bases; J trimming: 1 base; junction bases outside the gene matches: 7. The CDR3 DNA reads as TGTGCCAGCAGCTTAAGCCCGGGACAGGGAGGCACAGATACGCAGTATTTT. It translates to CASSLSPGQGGTDTQYF. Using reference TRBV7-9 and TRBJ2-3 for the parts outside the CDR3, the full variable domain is DTGVSQNPRHKITKRGQNVTFRCDPISEHNRLYWYRQTLGQGPEFLTYFQNEAQLEKSRLLSDRFSAERPKGSFSTLEIQRTEQGDSAMYLCASSLSPGQGGTDTQYFGPGTRLTVL.

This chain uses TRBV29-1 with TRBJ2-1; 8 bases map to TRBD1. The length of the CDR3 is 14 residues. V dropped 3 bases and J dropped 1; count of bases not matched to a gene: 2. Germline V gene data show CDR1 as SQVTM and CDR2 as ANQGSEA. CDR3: CSVERTGSYNEQFF. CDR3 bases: TGCAGCGTTGAGAGGACAGGGTCCTACAATGAGCAGTTCTTC.

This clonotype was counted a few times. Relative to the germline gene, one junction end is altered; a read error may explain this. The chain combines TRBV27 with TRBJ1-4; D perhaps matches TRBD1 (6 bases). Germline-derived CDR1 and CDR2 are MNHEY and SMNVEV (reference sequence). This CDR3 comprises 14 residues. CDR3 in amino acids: CASSPGTTTEKLFF. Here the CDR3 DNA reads TGTGCCAGCAGCCCCGGGACAACTACTGAAAAACTGTTTTTT.

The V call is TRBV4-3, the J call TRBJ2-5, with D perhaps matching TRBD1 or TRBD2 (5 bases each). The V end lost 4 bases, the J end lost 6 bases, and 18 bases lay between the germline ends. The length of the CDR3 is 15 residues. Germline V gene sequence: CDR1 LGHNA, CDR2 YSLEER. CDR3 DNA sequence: TGCGCCAGCAGCCCCGACCGCGCTGGGGGAAAGACCCAGTACTTC. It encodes CASSPDRAGGKTQYF.

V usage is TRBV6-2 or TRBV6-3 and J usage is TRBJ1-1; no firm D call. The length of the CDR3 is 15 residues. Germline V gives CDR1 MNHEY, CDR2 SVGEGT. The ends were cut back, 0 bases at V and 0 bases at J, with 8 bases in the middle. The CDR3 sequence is CASSYSGYMNTEAFF. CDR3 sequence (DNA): TGTGCCAGCAGTTACTCTGGGTACATGAACACTGAAGCTTTCTTT.

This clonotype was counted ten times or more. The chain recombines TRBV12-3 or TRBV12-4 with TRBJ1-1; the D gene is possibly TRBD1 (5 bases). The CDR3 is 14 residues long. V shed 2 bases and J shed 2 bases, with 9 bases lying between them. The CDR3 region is CASSLRQGNTEAFF. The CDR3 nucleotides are TGTGCCAGCAGTTTAAGGCAGGGAAACACTGAAGCTTTCTTT.

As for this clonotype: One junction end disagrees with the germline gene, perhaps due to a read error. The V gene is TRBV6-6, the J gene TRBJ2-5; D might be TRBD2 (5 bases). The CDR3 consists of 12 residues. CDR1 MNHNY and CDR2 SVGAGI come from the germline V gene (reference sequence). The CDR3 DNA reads TGTGCCAGCACGGAGGCTGGGGAGACCCAGCACTTC. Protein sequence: CASTEAGETQHF.

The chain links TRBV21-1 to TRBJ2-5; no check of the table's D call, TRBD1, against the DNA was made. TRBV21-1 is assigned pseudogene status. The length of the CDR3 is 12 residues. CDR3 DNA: TGTGCCACAATGGGACAGCAAGAGACCCAGTACTTC. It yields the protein CATMGQQETQYF.

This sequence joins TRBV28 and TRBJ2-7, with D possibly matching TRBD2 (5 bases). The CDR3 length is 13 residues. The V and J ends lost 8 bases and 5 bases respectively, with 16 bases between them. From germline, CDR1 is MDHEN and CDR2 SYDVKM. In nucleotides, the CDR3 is TGTGCCAGCTTTTCAAGGGAGACCCACGAGCAGTACTTC. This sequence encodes CASFSRETHEQYF. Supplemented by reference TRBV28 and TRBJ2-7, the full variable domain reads DVKVTQSSRYLVKRTGEKVFLECVQDMDHENMFWYRQDPGLGLRLIYFSYDVKMKEKGDIPEGYSVSREKKERFSLILESASTNQTSMYLCASFSRETHEQYFGPGTRLTVT.